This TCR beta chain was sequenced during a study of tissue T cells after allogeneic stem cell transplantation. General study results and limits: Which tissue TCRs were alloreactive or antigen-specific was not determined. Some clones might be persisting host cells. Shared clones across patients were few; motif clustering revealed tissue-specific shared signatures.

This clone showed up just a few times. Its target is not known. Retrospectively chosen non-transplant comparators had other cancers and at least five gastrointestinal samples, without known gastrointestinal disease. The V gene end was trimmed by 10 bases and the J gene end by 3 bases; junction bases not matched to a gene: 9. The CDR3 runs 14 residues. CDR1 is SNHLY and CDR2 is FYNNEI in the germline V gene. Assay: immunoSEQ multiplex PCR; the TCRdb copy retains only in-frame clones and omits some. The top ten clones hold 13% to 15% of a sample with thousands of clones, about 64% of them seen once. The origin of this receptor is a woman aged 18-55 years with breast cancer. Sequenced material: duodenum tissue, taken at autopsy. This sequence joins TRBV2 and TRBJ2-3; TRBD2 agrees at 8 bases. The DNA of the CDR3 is TGTGCCACCCAGAGAGCGGGAGTAACAGATACGCAGTATTTT. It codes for CATQRAGVTDTQYF.